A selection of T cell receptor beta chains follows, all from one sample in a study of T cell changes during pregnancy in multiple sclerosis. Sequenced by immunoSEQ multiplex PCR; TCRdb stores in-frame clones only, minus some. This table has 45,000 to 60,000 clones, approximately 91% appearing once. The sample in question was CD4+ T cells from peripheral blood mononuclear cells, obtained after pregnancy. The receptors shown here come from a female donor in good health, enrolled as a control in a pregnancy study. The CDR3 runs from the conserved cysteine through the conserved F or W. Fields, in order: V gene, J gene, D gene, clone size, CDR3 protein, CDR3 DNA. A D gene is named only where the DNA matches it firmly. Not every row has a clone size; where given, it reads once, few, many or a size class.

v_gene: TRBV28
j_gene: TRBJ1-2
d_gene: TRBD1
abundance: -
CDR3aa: CASRPTGNNGYTF
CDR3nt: TGTGCCAGCAGACCGACAGGGAATAATGGCTACACCTTC

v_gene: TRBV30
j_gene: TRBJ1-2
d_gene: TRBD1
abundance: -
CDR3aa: CAWTGGAGYTF
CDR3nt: TGTGCCTGGACAGGGGGAGCTGGCTACACCTTC

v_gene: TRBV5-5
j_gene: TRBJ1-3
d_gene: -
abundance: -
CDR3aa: CASSLAPNSGNTIYF
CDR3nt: TGTGCCAGCAGCTTGGCCCCCAATTCTGGAAACACCATATATTTT

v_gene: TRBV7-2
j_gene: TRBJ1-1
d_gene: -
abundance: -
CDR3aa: CASSVPGGEAFF
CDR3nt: TGTGCCAGCAGCGTGCCGGGCGGGGAAGCTTTCTTT

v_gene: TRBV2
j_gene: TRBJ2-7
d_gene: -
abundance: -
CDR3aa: CASSWGGNRVPHEQYF
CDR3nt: TGTGCCAGCAGTTGGGGTGGTAACAGGGTCCCTCACGAGCAGTACTTC

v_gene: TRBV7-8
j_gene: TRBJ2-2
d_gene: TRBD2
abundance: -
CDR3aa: CASSFAGGPPGELFF
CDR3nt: TGTGCCAGCAGCTTCGCGGGGGGGCCGCCCGGGGAGCTGTTTTTT

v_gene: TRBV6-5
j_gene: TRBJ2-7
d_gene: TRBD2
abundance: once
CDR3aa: CASSYSSGSSYEQYF
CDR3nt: TGTGCCAGCAGTTACTCCAGCGGGAGCTCCTACGAGCAGTACTTC

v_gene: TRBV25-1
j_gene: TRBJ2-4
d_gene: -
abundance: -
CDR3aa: CASSELVPRRGNKNIQYF
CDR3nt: TGTGCCAGCAGTGAATTAGTGCCTCGACGAGGAAACAAAAACATTCAGTACTTC

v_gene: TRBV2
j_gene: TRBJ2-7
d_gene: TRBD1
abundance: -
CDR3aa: CASTSGGHSSYEQYF
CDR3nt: TGTGCCAGCACCTCAGGGGGACACAGCTCCTACGAGCAGTACTTC

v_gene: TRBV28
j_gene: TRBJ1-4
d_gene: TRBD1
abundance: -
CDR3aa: CASRPTVGDRGPLFEKLFF
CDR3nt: TGTGCCAGCAGACCGACCGTGGGGGACAGGGGTCCCCTTTTTGAAAAACTGTTTTTT

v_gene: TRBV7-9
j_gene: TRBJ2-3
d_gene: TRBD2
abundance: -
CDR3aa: CASSFGTSGGADTQYF
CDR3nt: TGTGCCAGCAGCTTCGGGACTAGCGGGGGCGCAGATACGCAGTATTTT

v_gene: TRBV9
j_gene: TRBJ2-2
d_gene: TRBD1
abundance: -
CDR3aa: CASSGTGGHNTGELFF
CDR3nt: TGTGCCAGCAGCGGAACAGGGGGCCACAACACCGGGGAGCTGTTTTTT

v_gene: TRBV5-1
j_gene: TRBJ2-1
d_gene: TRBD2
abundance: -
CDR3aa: CASRSSGSGYNEQFF
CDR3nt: TGCGCCAGCAGATCTAGCGGGAGCGGGTACAATGAGCAGTTCTTC

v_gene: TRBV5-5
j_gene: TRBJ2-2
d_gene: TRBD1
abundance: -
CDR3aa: CASSLQGAVTGELFF
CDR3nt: TGTGCCAGCAGCTTGCAGGGGGCTGTCACCGGGGAGCTGTTTTTT

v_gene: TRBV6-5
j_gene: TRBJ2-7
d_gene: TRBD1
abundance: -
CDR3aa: CASSLGGTGNYEQYF
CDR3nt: TGTGCCAGCAGTTTAGGCGGGACAGGGAACTACGAGCAGTACTTC

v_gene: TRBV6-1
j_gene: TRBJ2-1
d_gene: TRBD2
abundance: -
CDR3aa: CASSESSGRYYEQFF
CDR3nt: TGTGCCAGCAGTGAGAGTAGCGGGAGGTACTATGAGCAGTTCTTC

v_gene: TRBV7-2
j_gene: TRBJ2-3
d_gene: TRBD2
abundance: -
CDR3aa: CASSLGGSGSFDTQYF
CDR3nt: TGTGCCAGCAGCTTAGGGGGTAGCGGGAGCTTCGATACGCAGTATTTT

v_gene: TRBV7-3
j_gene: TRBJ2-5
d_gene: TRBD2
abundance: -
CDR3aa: CASSLTGTSQETQYF
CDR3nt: TGTGCCAGCAGCTTAACCGGGACTAGTCAAGAGACCCAGTACTTC

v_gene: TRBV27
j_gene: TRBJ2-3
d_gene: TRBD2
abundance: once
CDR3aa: CASSGQTSGRLGDTQYF
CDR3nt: TGTGCCAGCAGTGGACAGACTAGCGGGAGGCTGGGAGATACGCAGTATTTT

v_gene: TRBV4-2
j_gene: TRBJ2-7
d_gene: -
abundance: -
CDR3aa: CASSQGQVSYEQYF
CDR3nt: TGTGCCAGCAGCCAAGGACAGGTCTCCTACGAGCAGTACTTC

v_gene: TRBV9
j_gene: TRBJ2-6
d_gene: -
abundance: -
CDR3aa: CASSVGRSAGANVLTF
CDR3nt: TGTGCCAGCAGCGTAGGGAGGAGCGCTGGGGCCAACGTCCTGACTTTC

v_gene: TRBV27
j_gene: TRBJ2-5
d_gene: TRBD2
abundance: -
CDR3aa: CASSTSGTGGQTQYF
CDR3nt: TGTGCCAGCAGTACCAGCGGGACGGGCGGCCAGACCCAGTACTTC

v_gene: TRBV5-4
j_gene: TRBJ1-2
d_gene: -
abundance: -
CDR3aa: CASSFGQGPGYTF
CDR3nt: TGTGCCAGCAGCTTTGGTCAGGGGCCTGGTTACACCTTC

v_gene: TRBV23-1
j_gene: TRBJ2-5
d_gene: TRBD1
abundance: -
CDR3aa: CASSQYWSAAGGETQYF
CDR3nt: TGCGCCAGCAGTCAATATTGGAGTGCGGCAGGGGGAGAGACCCAGTACTTC

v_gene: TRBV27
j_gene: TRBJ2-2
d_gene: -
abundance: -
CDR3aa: CASSLGQWTGELFF
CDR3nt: TGTGCCAGCAGTTTAGGACAGTGGACCGGGGAGCTGTTTTTT

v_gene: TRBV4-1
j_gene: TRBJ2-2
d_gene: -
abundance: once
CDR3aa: CASSQEGAGASNTGELFF
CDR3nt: TGCGCCAGCAGCCAAGAGGGGGCGGGGGCCTCGAACACCGGGGAGCTGTTTTTT

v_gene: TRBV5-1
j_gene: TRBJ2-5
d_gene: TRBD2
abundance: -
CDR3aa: CASSFGTSGGQETQYF
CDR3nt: TGCGCCAGCAGCTTCGGGACTAGCGGGGGACAAGAGACCCAGTACTTC

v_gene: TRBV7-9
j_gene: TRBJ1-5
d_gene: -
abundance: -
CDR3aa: CASSFAGSNQPQHF
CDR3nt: TGTGCCAGCAGCTTCGCAGGGAGCAATCAGCCCCAGCATTTT

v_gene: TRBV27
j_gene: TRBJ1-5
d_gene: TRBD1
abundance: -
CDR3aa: CASSISGTGTRNQPQHF
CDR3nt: TGTGCCAGCAGTATATCCGGGACAGGGACCCGCAATCAGCCCCAGCATTTT

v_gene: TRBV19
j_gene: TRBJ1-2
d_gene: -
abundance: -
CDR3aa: CASSIAQGLSGYTF
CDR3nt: TGTGCCAGTAGTATAGCCCAGGGGCTTAGTGGCTACACCTTC

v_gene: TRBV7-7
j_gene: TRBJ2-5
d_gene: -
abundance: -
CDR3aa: CASSLVGGQETQYF
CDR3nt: TGTGCTAGCAGCTTAGTCGGAGGGCAAGAGACCCAGTACTTC

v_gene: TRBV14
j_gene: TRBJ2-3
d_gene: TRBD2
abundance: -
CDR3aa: CASSHGLIDWTSGSAVADTQYF
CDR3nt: TGTGCCAGCAGCCATGGTCTTATCGATTGGACTAGCGGGAGTGCTGTGGCAGATACGCAGTATTTT

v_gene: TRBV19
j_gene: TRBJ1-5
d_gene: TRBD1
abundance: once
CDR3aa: CASRSLSGQGSQPQHF
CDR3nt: TGTGCCAGTAGGAGCCTTTCGGGACAGGGGAGTCAGCCCCAGCATTTT

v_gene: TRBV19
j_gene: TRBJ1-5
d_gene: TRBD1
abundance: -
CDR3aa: CASGTANQPQHF
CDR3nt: TGTGCCAGTGGGACAGCCAATCAGCCCCAGCATTTT

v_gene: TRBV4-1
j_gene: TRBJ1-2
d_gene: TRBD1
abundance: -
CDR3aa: CASSQDGTASDGYTF
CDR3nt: TGCGCCAGCAGCCAAGACGGGACAGCCTCGGATGGCTACACCTTC

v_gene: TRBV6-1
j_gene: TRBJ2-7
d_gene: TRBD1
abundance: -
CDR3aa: CASKRQGAGEQYF
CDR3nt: TGTGCCAGCAAGCGACAGGGGGCGGGTGAGCAGTACTTC

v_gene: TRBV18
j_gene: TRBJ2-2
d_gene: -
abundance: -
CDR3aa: CASSLNRIPGELFF
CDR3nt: TGTGCCAGCTCACTCAACAGAATCCCCGGGGAGCTGTTTTTT

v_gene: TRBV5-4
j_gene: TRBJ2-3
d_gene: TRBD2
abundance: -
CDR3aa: CASSFTSGSRGSTDTQYF
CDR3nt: TGTGCCAGCAGCTTCACTAGCGGGAGTAGGGGTAGCACAGATACGCAGTATTTT

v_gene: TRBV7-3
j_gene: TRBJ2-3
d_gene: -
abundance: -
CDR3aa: CASSPLLADTQYF
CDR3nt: TGTGCCAGCAGCCCCCTACTAGCAGATACGCAGTATTTT

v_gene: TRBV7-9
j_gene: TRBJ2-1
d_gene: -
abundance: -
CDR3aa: CASSLGGSEFDEQFF
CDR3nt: TGTGCCAGCAGCTTAGGAGGCAGTGAATTCGATGAGCAGTTCTTC

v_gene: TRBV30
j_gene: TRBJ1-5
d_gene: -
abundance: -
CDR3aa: CAWDDGNFNQPQHF
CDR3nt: TGTGCCTGGGATGACGGGAACTTCAATCAGCCCCAGCATTTT

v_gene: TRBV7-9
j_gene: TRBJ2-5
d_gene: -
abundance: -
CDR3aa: CASSLSGRKGQETQYF
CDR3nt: TGTGCCAGCAGCTTGTCGGGCCGAAAGGGGCAAGAGACCCAGTACTTC

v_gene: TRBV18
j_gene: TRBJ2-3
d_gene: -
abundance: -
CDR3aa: CASSPPVGHGGDTQYF
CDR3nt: TGTGCCAGCTCACCACCGGTAGGCCATGGAGGAGATACGCAGTATTTT

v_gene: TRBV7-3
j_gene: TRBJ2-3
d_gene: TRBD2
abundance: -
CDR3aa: CASSFASGGGTDTQYF
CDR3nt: TGTGCCAGCAGCTTTGCAAGCGGGGGGGGCACAGATACGCAGTATTTT